The table lists the clone carrying this T cell receptor beta chain with a count of one. TCRdb's table, derived via immunoSEQ multiplex PCR, lists solely in-frame clones and lacks some. The table includes 20,000 or so clones, approximately 73% detected once. The data belong to a study of sequential checkpoint blockade in melanoma. Study-level information: First-line arms were nivolumab then ipilimumab, or the reverse, randomized 1:1. Maintenance nivolumab came after either treatment sequence.

The CDR3 has 13 residues. Germline lookup yields CDR1 PRHDT and CDR2 FYEKMQ (reference sequence). Trimming took off 5 bases at V and 4 bases at J, with 11 bases between the two ends. Regarding treatment: randomized to nivolumab then ipilimumab (arm A) or the reverse (arm B). None of the patients previously received DNA-damaging chemotherapy. Sorted cells were live CD3+CD8+, lacking CD19 and CD56, from PBMCs. This chain connects TRBV13 to TRBJ1-2, with D unresolved. Sequencing was performed on CD8+ T cells sorted from blood (inferred from file names), taken from a patient given nivolumab and ipilimumab in sequence. This clonotype originated in a human donor with melanoma. The CDR3 is CASSTSRGYGYTF. Written as DNA, the CDR3 is TGTGCCAGCAGCACCAGTCGCGGCTATGGCTACACCTTC.